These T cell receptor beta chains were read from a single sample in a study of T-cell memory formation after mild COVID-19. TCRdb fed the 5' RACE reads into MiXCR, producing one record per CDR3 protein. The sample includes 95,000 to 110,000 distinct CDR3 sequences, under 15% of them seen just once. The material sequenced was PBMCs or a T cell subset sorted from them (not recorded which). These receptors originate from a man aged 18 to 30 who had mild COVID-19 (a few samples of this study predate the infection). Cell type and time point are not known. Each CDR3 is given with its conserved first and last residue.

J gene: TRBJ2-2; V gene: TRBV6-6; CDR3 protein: CAGRDGNTGELFF
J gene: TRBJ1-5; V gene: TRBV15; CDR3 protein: CATSSVRQPQHF
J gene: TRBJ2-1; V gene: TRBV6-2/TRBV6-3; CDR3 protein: CASSYSSSNEQFF
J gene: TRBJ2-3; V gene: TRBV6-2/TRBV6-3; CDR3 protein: CASSYPGLPTDTQYF
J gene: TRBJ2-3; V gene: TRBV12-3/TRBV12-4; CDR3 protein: CASNDSPTDTQYF
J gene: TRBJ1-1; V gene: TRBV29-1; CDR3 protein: CSVEGSSSGGNTEAFF
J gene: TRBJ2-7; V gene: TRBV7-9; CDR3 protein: CASSSDRRPYEQYF
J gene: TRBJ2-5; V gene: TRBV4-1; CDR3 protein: CASSPGQTQETQYF
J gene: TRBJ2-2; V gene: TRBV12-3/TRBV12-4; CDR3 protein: CASRRTSGGAGTGELFF
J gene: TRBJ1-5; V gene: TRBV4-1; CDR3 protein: CASSALSGNQPQHF
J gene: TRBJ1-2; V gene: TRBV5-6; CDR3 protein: CASSSAVSRLYGYTF
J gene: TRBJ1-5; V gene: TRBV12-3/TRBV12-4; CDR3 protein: CASRHRGLEQPQHF
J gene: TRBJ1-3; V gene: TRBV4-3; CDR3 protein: CVDSQDGADGNTIYF
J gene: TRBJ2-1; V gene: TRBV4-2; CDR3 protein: CASSQVTGDLNNEQFF
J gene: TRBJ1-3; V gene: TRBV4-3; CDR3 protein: CASSQDRLGATIYF
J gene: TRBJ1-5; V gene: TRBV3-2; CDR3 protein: CASSPAGRKQGLNGKCNQPQHF
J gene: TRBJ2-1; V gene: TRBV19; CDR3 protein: CASSSGGDYNEQFF
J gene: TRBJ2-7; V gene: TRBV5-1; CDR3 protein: CASSLDWSYEQYF
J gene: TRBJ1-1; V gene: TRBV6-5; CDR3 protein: CASSLGNEAFF
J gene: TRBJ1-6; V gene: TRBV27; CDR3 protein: CASRLGGYNSPLHF
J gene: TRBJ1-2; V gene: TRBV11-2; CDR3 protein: CASSLGRLYGGGYTF
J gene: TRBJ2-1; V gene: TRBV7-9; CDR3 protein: CASSGWLGQGGLSSYNEQFF
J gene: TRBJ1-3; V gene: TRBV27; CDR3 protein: CASSFSRPGNTIYF
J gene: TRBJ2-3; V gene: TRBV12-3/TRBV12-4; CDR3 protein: CASTLGVSYPDTQYF
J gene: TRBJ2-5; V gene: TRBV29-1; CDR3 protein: CSSRDSPSTQYF
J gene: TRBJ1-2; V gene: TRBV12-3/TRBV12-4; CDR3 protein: CASSLALARGGGRNYGYTF
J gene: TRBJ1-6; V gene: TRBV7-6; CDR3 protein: CASSLVIEGRGNSPLHF
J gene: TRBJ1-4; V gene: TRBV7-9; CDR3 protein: CASSPSGQRRELFF
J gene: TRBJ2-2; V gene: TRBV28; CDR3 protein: CASSFGGARDITGELFF
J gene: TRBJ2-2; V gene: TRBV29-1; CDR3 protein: CCTYGVDTGELFF
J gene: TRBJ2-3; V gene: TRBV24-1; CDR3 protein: CATSVGQGSTDTQYF
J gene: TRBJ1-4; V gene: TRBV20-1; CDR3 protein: CSARDPDEGREKLFF
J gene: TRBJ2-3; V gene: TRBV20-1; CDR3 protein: CSAPLGRGTDTQYF
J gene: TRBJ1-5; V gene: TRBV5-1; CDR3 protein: CASSLGQDQPQHF
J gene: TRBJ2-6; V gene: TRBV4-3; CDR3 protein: CASSQDTSSGANVLTF
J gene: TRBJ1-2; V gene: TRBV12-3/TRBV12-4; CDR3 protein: CASKGGASNYGYTF
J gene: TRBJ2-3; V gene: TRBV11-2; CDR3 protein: CASRYTGRTSTDTQYF
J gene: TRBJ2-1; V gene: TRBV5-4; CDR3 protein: CASSPWTSGGEQFF